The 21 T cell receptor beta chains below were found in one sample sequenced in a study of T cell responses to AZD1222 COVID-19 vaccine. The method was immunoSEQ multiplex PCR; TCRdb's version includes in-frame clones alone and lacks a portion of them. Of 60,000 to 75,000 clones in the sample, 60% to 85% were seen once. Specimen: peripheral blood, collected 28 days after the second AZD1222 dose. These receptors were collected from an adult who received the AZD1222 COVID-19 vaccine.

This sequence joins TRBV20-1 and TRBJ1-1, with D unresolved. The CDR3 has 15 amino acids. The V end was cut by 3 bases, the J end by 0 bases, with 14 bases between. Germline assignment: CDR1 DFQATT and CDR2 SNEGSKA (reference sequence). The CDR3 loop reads CSASGGELMNTEAFF. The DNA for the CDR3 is TGCAGTGCTAGTGGCGGGGAACTTATGAACACTGAAGCTTTCTTT.

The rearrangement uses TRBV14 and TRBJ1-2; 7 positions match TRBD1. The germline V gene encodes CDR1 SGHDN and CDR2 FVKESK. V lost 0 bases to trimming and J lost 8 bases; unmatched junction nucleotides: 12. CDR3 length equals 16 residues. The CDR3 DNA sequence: TGTGCCAGCAGCCAAGATCCTTCAGGGGGGATAGGCGGCTACACCTTC. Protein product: CASSQDPSGGIGGYTF.

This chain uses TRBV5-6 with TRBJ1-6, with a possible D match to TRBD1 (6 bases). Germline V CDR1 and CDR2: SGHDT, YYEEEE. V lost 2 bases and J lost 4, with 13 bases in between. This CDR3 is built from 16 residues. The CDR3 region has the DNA TGTGCCAGCAGCTTCACAGGGAGGGCATATAATTCACCCCTCCACTTT. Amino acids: CASSFTGRAYNSPLHF.

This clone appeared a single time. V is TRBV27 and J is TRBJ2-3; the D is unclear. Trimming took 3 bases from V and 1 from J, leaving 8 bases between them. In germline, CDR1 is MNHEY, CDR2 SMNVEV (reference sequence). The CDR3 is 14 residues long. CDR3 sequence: CASSFRHGTDTQYF. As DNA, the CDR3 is TGTGCCAGCAGTTTCCGGCATGGCACAGATACGCAGTATTTT.

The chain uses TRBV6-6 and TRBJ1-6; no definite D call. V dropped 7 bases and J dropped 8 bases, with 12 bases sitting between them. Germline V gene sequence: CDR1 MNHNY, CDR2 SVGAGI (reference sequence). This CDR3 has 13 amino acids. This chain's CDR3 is CASTADGDSPLHF. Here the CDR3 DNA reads TGTGCCAGCACCGCGGACGGTGATTCACCCCTCCACTTT.

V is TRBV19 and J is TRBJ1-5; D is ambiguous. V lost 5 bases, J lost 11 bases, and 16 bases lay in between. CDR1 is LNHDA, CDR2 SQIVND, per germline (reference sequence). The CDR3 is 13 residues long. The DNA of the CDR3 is TGTGCCAGTAGTCCCGACCTGATCAGATCCCAGCATTTT. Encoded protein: CASSPDLIRSQHF. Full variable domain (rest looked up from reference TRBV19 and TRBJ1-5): DGGITQSPKYLFRKEGQNVTLSCEQNLNHDAMYWYRQDPGQGLRLIYYSQIVNDFQKGDIAEGYSVSREKKESFPLTVTSAQKNPTAFYLCASSPDLIRSQHFGDGTRLSIL.

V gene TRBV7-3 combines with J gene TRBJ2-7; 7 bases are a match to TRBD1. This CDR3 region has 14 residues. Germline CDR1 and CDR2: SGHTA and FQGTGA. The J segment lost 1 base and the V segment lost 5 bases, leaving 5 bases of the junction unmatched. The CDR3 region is CASSRDSLSYEQYF. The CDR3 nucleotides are TGTGCCAGCAGCCGGGACAGTCTATCCTACGAGCAGTACTTC.

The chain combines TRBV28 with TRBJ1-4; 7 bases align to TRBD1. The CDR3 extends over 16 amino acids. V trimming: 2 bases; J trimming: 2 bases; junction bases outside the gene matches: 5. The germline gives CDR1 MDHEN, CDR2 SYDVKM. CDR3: CASSLMSGGTNEKLFF. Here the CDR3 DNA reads TGTGCCAGCAGTTTAATGTCAGGGGGGACTAATGAAAAACTGTTTTTT.

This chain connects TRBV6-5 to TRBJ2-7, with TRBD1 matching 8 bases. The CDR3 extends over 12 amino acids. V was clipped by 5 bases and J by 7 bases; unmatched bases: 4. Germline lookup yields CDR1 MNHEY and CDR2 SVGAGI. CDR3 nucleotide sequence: TGTGCCAGCAGTCCAAGGACAGGGGAGCAGTACTTC. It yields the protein CASSPRTGEQYF.

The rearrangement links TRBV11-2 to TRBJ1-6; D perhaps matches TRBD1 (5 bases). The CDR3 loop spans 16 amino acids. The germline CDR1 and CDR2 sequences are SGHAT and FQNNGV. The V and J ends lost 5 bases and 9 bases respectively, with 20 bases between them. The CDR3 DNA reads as TGTGCCAGCAGCCTCCTATTTGCAGGGATTGCTTCACCCCTCCACTTT. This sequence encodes CASSLLFAGIASPLHF.

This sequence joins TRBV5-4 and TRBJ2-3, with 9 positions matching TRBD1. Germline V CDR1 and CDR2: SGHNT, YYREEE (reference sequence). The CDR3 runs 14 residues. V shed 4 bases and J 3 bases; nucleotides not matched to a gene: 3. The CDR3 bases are TGTGCCAGCAGCACGGGACAGGGAACAGATACGCAGTATTTT. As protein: CASSTGQGTDTQYF.

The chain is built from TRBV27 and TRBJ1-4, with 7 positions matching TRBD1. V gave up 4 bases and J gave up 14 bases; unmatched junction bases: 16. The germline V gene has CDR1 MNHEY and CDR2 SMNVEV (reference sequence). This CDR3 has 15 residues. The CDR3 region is CASSSSRGGPDRLFF. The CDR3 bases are TGTGCCAGCAGTTCCTCCAGGGGGGGCCCCGACAGGCTGTTTTTT.

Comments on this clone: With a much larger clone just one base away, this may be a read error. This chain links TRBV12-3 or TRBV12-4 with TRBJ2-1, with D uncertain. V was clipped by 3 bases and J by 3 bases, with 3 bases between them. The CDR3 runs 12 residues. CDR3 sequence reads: CASSLGYNEQFF. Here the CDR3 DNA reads TGTGCCAGCAGTTTGGGCTACAATGAGCAGTTCTTC.

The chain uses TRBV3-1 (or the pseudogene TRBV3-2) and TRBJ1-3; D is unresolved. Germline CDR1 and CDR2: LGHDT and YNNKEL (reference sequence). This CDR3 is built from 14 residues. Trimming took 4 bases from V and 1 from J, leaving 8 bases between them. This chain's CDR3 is CASSRSESGNTIYF. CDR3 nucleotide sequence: TGTGCCAGCAGCCGCAGTGAGTCTGGAAACACCATATATTTT.

CDR3 in DNA: TGTGCCAGCAGCTTGCGGGGGGGCACCGGGGAGCTGTTTTTT. Its protein product is CASSLRGGTGELFF. V gene TRBV7-6 combines with J gene TRBJ2-2, with 9 bases aligning to TRBD2. This CDR3 comprises 14 residues. The germline V gene encodes CDR1 SGHVS and CDR2 FNYEAQ. Unmatched junction bases numbered 0, after V lost 3 bases and J lost 4 bases. The complete variable domain, with remaining parts taken from reference TRBV7-6 and TRBJ2-2, reads GAGVSQSPRYKVTKRGQDVALRCDPISGHVSLYWYRQALGQGPEFLTYFNYEAQQDKSGLPNDRFSAERPEGSISTLTIQRTEQRDSAMYRCASSLRGGTGELFFGEGSRLTVL.

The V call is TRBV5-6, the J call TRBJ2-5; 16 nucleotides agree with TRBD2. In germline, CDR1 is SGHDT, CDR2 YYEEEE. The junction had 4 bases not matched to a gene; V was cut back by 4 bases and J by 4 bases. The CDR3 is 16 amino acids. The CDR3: CASSPGLAGGAETQYF. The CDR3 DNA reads TGTGCCAGCAGCCCGGGACTAGCGGGGGGGGCAGAGACCCAGTACTTC.

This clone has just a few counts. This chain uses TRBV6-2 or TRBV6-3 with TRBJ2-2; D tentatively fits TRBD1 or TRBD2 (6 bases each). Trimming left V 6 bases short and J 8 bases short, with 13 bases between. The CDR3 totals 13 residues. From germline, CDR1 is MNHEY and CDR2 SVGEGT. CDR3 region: CASSGGLFGELFF. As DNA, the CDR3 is TGTGCCAGCAGCGGGGGCCTTTTTGGGGAGCTGTTTTTT.

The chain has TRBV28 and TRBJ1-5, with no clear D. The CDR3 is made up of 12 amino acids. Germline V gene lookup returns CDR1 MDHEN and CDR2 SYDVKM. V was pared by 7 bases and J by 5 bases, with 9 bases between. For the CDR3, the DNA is TGTGCCAGCACAGTCTATGATCAGCCCCAGCATTTT. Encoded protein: CASTVYDQPQHF.

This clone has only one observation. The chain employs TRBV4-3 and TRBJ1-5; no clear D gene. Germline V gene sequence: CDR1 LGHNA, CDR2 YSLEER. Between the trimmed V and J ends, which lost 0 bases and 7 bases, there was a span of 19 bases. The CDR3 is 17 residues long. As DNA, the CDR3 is TGCGCCAGCAGCCAAGATGAACAAAAAACAACGGACCAGCCCCAGCATTTT. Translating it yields CASSQDEQKTTDQPQHF.

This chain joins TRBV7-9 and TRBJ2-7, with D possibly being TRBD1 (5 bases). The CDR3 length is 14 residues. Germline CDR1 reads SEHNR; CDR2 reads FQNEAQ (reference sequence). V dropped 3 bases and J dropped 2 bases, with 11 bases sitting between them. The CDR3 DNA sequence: TGTGCCAGCAGCTTTGACAGCTACACCTACGAGCAGTACTTC. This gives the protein CASSFDSYTYEQYF.

CDR3 nucleotides: TGTGCCAGCAGTTACGGCAACTCTGGAAACACCATATATTTT. It encodes CASSYGNSGNTIYF. This chain uses TRBV6-5 with TRBJ1-3; D call uncertain. V was clipped by 2 bases and J by 0 bases, with 5 bases between them. The CDR3 is 14 residues long. Per the germline V gene, CDR1 is MNHEY and CDR2 is SVGAGI.